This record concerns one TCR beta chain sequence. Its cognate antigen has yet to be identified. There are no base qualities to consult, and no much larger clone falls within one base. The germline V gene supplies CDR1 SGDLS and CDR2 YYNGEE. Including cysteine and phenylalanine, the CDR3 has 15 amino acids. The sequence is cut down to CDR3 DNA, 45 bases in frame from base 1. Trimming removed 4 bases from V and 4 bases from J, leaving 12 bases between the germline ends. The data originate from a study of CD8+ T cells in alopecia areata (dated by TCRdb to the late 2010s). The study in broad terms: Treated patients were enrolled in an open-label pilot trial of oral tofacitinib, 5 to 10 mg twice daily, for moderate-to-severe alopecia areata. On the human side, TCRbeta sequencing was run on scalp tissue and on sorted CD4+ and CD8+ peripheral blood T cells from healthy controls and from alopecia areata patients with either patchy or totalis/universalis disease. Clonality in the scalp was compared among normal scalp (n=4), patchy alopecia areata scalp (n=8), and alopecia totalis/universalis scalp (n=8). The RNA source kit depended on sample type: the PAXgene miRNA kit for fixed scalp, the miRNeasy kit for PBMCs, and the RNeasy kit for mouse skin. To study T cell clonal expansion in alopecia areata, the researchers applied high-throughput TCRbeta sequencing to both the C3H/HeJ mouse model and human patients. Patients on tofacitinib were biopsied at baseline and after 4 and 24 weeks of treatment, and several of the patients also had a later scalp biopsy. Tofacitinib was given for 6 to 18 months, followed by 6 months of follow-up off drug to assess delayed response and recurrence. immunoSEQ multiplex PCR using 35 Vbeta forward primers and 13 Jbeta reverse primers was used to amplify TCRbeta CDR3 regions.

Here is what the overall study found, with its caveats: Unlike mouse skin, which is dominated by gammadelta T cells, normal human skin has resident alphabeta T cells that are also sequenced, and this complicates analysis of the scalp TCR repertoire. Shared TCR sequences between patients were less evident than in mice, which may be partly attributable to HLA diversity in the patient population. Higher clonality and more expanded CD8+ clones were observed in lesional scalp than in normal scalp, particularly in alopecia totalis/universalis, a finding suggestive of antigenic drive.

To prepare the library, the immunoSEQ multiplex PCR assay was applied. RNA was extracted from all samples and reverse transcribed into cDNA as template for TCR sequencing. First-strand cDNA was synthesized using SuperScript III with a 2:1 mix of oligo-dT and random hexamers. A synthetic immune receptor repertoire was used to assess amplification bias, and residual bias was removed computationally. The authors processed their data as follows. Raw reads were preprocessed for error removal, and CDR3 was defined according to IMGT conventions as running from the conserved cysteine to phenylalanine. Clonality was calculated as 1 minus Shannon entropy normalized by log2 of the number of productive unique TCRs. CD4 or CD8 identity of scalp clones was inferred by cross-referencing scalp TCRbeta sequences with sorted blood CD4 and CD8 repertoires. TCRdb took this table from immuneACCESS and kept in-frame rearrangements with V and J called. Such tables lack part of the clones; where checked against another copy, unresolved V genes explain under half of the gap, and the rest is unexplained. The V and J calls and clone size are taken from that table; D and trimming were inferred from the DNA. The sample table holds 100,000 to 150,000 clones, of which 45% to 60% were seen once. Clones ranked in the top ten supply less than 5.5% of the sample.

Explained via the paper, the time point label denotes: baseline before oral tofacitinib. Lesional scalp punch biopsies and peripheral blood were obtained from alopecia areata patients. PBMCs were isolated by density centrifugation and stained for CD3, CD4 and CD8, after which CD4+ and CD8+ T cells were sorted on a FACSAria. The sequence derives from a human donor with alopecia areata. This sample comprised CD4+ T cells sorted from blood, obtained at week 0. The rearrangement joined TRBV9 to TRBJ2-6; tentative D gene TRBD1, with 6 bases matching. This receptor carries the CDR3 CASSQQGAGANVLTF. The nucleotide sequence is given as TGTGCCAGCAGCCAACAGGGAGCAGGGGCCAACGTCCTGACTTTC.